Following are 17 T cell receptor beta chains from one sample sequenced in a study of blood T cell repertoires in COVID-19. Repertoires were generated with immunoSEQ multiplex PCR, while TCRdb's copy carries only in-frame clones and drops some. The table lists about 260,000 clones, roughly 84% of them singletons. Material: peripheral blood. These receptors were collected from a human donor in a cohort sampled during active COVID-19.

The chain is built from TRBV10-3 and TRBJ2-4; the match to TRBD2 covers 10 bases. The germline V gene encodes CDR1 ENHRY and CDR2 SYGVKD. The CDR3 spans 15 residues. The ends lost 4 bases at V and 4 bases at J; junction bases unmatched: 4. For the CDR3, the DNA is TGTGCCATCAGTGGAGTAGCGGGGGGAAAAAACATTCAGTACTTC. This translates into CAISGVAGGKNIQYF.

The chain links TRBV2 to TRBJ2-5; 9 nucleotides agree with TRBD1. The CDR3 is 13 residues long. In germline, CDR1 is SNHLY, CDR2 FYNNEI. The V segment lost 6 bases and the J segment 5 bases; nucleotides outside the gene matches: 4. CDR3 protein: CASSRDRVETQYF. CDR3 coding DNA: TGTGCCAGCAGCAGGGACAGGGTCGAGACCCAGTACTTC.

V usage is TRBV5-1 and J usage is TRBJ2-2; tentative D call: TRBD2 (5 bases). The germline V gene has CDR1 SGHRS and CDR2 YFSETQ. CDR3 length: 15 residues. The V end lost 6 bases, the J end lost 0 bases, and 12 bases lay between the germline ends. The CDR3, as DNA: TGCGCCAGCAAAAAGAGCGGCCCGAACACCGGGGAGCTGTTTTTT. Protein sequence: CASKKSGPNTGELFF.

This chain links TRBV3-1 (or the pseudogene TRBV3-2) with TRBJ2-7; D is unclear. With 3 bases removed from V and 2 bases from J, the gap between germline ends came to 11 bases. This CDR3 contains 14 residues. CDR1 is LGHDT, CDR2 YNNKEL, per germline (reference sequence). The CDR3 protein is CASSQSTKPYEQYF. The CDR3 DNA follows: TGTGCCAGCAGCCAGTCAACTAAGCCCTACGAGCAGTACTTC.

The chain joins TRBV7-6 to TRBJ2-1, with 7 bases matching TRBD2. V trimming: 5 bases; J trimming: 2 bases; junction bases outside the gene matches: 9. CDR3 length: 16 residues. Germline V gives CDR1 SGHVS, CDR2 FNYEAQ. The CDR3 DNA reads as TGTGCCAGCAGCCCAAATGGGGCGGGGGCCTACAATGAGCAGTTCTTC. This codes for CASSPNGAGAYNEQFF.

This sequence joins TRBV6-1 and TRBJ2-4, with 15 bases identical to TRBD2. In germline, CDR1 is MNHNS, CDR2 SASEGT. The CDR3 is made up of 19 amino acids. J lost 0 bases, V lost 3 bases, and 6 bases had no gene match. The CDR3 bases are TGTGCCAGCAGTGACCTGGGACTAGCGGGAGGCCTAGCCAAAAACATTCAGTACTTC. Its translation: CASSDLGLAGGLAKNIQYF.

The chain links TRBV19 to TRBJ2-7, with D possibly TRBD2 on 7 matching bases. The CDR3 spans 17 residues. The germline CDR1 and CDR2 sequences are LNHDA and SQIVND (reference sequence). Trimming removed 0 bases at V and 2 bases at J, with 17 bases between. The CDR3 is CASSIDPHGGPAYEQYF. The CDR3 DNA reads TGTGCCAGTAGTATAGACCCCCACGGGGGGCCCGCCTACGAGCAGTACTTC. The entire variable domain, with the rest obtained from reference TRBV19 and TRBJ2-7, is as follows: DGGITQSPKYLFRKEGQNVTLSCEQNLNHDAMYWYRQDPGQGLRLIYYSQIVNDFQKGDIAEGYSVSREKKESFPLTVTSAQKNPTAFYLCASSIDPHGGPAYEQYFGPGTRLTVT.

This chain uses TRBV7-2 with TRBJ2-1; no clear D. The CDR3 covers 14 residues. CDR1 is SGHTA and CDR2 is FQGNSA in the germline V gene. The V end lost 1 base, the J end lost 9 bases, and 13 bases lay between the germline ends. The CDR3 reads CASSLDPGMGEQFF. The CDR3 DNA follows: TGTGCCAGCAGCTTAGACCCAGGAATGGGTGAGCAGTTCTTC.

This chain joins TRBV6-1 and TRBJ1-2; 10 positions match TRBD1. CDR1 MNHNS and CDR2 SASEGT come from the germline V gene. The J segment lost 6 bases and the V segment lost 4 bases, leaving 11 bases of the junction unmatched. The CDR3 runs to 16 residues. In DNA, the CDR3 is TGTGCCAGCAGTGTATCCTCCGGGACAGGGGTCAATGGCTACACCTTC. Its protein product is CASSVSSGTGVNGYTF.

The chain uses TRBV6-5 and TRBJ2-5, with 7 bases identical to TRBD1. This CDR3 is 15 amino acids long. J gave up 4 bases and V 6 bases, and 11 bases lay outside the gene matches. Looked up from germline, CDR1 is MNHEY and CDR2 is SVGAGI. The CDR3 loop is CASSYGVAGGETQYF. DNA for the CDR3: TGTGCCAGCAGCTACGGGGTCGCAGGGGGAGAGACCCAGTACTTC.

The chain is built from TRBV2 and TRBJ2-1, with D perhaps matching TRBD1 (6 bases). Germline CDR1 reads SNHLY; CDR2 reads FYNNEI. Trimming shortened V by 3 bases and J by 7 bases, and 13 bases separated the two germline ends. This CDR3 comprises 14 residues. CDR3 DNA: TGTGCCAGCAGTGAGTCGCCAGGGACAAATGAGCAGTTCTTC. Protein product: CASSESPGTNEQFF.

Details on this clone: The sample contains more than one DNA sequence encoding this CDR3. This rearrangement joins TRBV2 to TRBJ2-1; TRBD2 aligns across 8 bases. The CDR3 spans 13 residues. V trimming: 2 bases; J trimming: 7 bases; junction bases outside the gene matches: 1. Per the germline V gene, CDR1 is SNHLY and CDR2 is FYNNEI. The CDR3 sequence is CASSELAGNEQFF. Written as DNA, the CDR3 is TGTGCCAGCAGTGAACTAGCGGGTAATGAGCAGTTCTTC.

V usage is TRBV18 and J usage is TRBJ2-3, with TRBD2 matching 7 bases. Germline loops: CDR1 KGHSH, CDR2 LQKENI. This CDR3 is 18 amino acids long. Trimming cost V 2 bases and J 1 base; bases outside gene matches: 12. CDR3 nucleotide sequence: TGTGCCAGCTCACCATCTGTCAGCGGGATTATTGGCACAGATACGCAGTATTTT. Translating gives CASSPSVSGIIGTDTQYF.

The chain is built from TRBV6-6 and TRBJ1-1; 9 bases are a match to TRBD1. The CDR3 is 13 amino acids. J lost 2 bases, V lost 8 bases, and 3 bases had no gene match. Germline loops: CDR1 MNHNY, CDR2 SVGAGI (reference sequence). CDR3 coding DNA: TGTGCCAGCGGAACAGGGGGCAACACTGAAGCTTTCTTT. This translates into CASGTGGNTEAFF.

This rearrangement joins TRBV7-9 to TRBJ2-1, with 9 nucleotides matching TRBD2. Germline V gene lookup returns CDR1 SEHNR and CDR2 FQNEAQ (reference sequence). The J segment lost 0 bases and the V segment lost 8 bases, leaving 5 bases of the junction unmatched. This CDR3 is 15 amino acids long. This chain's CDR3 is CASDRGGASYNEQFF. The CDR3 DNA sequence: TGTGCCAGCGATCGCGGGGGGGCCTCCTACAATGAGCAGTTCTTC.

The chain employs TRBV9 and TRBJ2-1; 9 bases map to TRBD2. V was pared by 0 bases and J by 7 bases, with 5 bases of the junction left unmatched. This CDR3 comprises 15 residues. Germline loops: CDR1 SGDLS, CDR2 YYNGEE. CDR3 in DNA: TGTGCCAGCAGCGTAGGGTCTAGCGGGGTGAATGAGCAGTTCTTC. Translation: CASSVGSSGVNEQFF.

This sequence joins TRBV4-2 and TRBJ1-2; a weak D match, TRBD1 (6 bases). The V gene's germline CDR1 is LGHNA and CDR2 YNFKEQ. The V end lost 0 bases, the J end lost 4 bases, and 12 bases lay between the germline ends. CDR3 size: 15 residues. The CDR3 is CASSQDIQGTYGYTF. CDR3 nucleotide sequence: TGTGCCAGCAGCCAAGATATACAGGGTACCTATGGCTACACCTTC.